The 23 T cell receptor beta chains listed next were all sequenced from one sample in a study of cytomegalovirus exposure and HLA in healthy donors. With 60 Vbeta and 13 Jbeta primers, the PCR was carried out. Some clones are missing from TCRdb's copy, which holds only in-frame ones; the method was immunoSEQ multiplex PCR. The sample includes approximately 220,000 clones, roughly 80% of them seen just once. Material: PBMCs. The receptors come from a middle-aged man in good health and CMV-seropositive.

This chain connects TRBV4-1 to TRBJ1-5, with D perhaps TRBD1 (5 bases). The CDR3 is made up of 17 amino acids. Germline CDR1 MGHRA, CDR2 YSYEKL. Trimming shortened V by 3 bases and J by 0 bases, and 15 bases separated the two germline ends. The CDR3 region has the DNA TGCGCCAGCAGCCAGGCGCAGGGTGATGGTAGCAATCAGCCCCAGCATTTT. It encodes CASSQAQGDGSNQPQHF.

The chain employs TRBV5-8 and TRBJ2-1; TRBD1 might be the D (5 bases). This CDR3 has 14 amino acids. Per germline, CDR1 SGHTS and CDR2 YDEGEE. V was pared by 0 bases and J by 8 bases, with 12 bases between. The CDR3 DNA follows: TGTGCCAGCAGCTTGGCGGCAGGGTCCGATGAGCAGTTCTTC. This encodes CASSLAAGSDEQFF.

The chain recombines TRBV11-1 with TRBJ2-5, with 14 nucleotides matching TRBD2. CDR3 length equals 17 residues. V was pared by 5 bases and J by 1 base, with 6 bases of the junction left unmatched. Germline-derived CDR1 and CDR2 are SGHAT and FQDESV (reference sequence). Here the CDR3 DNA reads TGTGCCAGCAGCCAGGGGACTAGCGGGAGTTTCCAAGAGACCCAGTACTTC. Its translation is CASSQGTSGSFQETQYF.

This clone was seen a single time. The junction shows a germline mismatch at one end, possibly a read error. V gene TRBV4-1 combines with J gene TRBJ2-1, with 10 bases that match TRBD2. Germline values: CDR1 MGHRA, CDR2 YSYEKL. The CDR3 is 16 amino acids. CDR3 nucleotides: TGCGCCAGCAGCCAAGTTGCTAGCGGGAGCTACGATGAGCAGTTCTTC. It is translated as CASSQVASGSYDEQFF.

The rearrangement uses TRBV9 and TRBJ1-1; D is unclear. V was shortened by 0 bases and J by 4 bases, with 10 bases between the two germline ends. This CDR3 has 14 residues. Per the germline V gene, CDR1 is SGDLS and CDR2 is YYNGEE. CDR3 amino acids: CASSVEVAATEAFF. CDR3 nucleotide sequence: TGTGCCAGCAGCGTAGAAGTGGCTGCCACTGAAGCTTTCTTT.

The chain joins TRBV6-5 to TRBJ2-1; 7 nucleotides align to TRBD2. The V gene end was trimmed by 3 bases and the J gene end by 3 bases; junction bases not matched to a gene: 5. The CDR3 is 15 amino acids. The V gene's germline CDR1 is MNHEY and CDR2 SVGAGI. DNA of the CDR3: TGTGCCAGCAGTTATCGGGAGCGGGGCTACAATGAGCAGTTCTTC. Translated, it gives CASSYRERGYNEQFF.

The chain is built from TRBV4-1 and TRBJ2-1; 10 bases fit TRBD2. The CDR3 extends over 17 amino acids. Unmatched junction bases numbered 6, after V lost 1 base and J lost 3 bases. CDR1 MGHRA and CDR2 YSYEKL come from the germline V gene. DNA of the CDR3: TGCGCCAGCAGCCAAGGCCTTCTAGCGGGAGTCTACAATGAGCAGTTCTTC. Protein sequence: CASSQGLLAGVYNEQFF.

The chain is built from TRBV20-1 and TRBJ1-5; 8 bases fit TRBD1. The J segment lost 11 bases and the V segment lost 2 bases, leaving 2 bases of the junction unmatched. The CDR3 spans 11 residues. Germline V gene data show CDR1 as DFQATT and CDR2 as SNEGSKA (reference sequence). The CDR3 DNA follows: TGCAGTGCTAGACAGGGGGCTTCCCAGCATTTT. This gives the protein CSARQGASQHF.

The chain couples TRBV9 to TRBJ1-1; 7 bases align to TRBD1. Germline CDR1 is SGDLS and CDR2 is YYNGEE. J was trimmed by 6 bases and V by 3 bases; bases with no gene match: 11. This CDR3 is built from 15 residues. The CDR3, as DNA: TGTGCCAGCAGCGGATCGACAGGGCCGGTCCCTGAAGCTTTCTTT. This translates into CASSGSTGPVPEAFF.

The chain is built from TRBV5-4 and TRBJ1-2; 7 bases are a match to TRBD1. V trimming: 5 bases; J trimming: 7 bases; junction bases outside the gene matches: 8. This CDR3 has 13 amino acids. Germline loops: CDR1 SGHNT, CDR2 YYREEE (reference sequence). The CDR3 here is CASRVRSGGGYTF. The CDR3 bases are TGTGCCAGCAGGGTGAGGTCAGGGGGTGGCTACACCTTC. Looking up the rest from reference TRBV5-4 and TRBJ1-2 gives the full variable domain: ETGVTQSPTHLIKTRGQQVTLRCSSQSGHNTVSWYQQALGQGPQFIFQYYREEENGRGNFPPRFSGLQFPNYSSELNVNALELDDSALYLCASRVRSGGGYTFGSGTRLTVV.

The chain couples TRBV9 to TRBJ2-1; possibly TRBD1 for D (6 bases). In germline, CDR1 is SGDLS, CDR2 YYNGEE. This CDR3 is 15 amino acids long. Trimming removed 3 bases at V and 4 bases at J, with 14 bases between. The CDR3 sequence is CASSDTGSTYNEQFF. CDR3 sequence (DNA): TGTGCCAGCAGCGATACAGGGTCTACTTACAATGAGCAGTTCTTC.

The rearrangement joins TRBV5-8 to TRBJ2-1; 8 bases map to TRBD1. V lost 5 bases and J lost 7; bases outside the gene matches: 8. Germline CDR1 is SGHTS and CDR2 is YDEGEE. This CDR3 comprises 14 residues. The CDR3 reads CASSPDDRGNEQFF. CDR3 DNA: TGTGCCAGCAGTCCGGATGACAGGGGAAATGAGCAGTTCTTC.

The V and J genes are TRBV19 and TRBJ1-1, with a weak D call TRBD1 (6 bases). Germline-derived CDR1 and CDR2 are LNHDA and SQIVND (reference sequence). The CDR3 consists of 17 residues. Trimming took 6 bases from V and 0 from J, leaving 20 bases between them. The CDR3: CASSYAGGHYMNTEAFF. CDR3 in DNA: TGTGCCAGTAGCTATGCGGGGGGGCACTACATGAACACTGAAGCTTTCTTT.

This sequence joins TRBV25-1 and TRBJ1-4, with D perhaps matching TRBD1 (5 bases). This CDR3 contains 13 residues. The V gene's germline CDR1 is MGHDK and CDR2 SYGVNS. Between the trimmed V and J ends, which lost 7 bases and 5 bases, there was a span of 11 bases. The CDR3 spells CASTRGTNEKLFF. The CDR3 coding sequence is TGTGCCAGCACCCGGGGGACCAATGAAAAACTGTTTTTT.

V usage is TRBV6-1 and J usage is TRBJ2-7; 11 bases agree with TRBD2. J lost 2 bases, V lost 2 bases, and 8 bases had no gene match. The CDR3 has 17 residues. Germline V CDR1 and CDR2: MNHNS, SASEGT. The CDR3: CASSEFSSGRSTYEQYF. CDR3 DNA: TGTGCCAGCAGTGAATTTTCTAGCGGGAGGAGTACCTACGAGCAGTACTTC.

The V gene is TRBV7-9, the J gene TRBJ2-5, with TRBD2 matching 11 bases. With 5 bases clipped from V and 4 bases from J, the junction kept 3 bases outside the gene matches. The germline V gene encodes CDR1 SEHNR and CDR2 FQNEAQ (reference sequence). This CDR3 has 14 residues. CDR3 residues: CASSTLAGVETQYF. CDR3 bases: TGTGCCAGCAGCACACTAGCGGGAGTAGAGACCCAGTACTTC.

This CDR3 is CASSAPRTLAGEMAGELFF. The CDR3 region has the DNA TGTGCCAGCAGCGCACCAAGGACACTAGCGGGAGAAATGGCCGGGGAGCTGTTTTTT. V usage is TRBV9 and J usage is TRBJ2-2, with 11 bases lining up with TRBD2. V lost 3 bases and J lost 6; bases outside the gene matches: 16. CDR3 size: 19 residues. Looked up from germline, CDR1 is SGDLS and CDR2 is YYNGEE. Full variable domain (remainder filled in from reference TRBV9 and TRBJ2-2): DSGVTQTPKHLITATGQRVTLRCSPRSGDLSVYWYQQSLDQGLQFLIQYYNGEERAKGNILERFSAQQFPDLHSELNLSSLELGDSALYFCASSAPRTLAGEMAGELFFGEGSRLTVL.

This rearrangement joins TRBV19 to TRBJ1-1; tentatively, D is TRBD1 (5 bases). Looked up from germline, CDR1 is LNHDA and CDR2 is SQIVND (reference sequence). This CDR3 region has 15 residues. With 5 bases removed from V and 4 bases from J, the gap between germline ends came to 17 bases. The CDR3 loop reads CASSPRTTRSTEAFF. CDR3 coding DNA: TGTGCCAGTAGTCCGCGGACAACGAGGAGCACTGAAGCTTTCTTT.

This clone has only one observation. V and J are TRBV19 and TRBJ2-5, with TRBD2 matching over 7 bases. The germline V gene has CDR1 LNHDA and CDR2 SQIVND (reference sequence). Trimming cost V 1 base and J 4 bases; bases outside gene matches: 0. The CDR3 is made up of 13 amino acids. The CDR3 is CASSIVAGETQYF. CDR3 sequence (DNA): TGTGCCAGTAGTATAGTAGCGGGAGAGACCCAGTACTTC.

The chain recombines TRBV6-1 with TRBJ1-1; no firm D call. This CDR3 is 15 amino acids long. The V and J ends lost 6 bases and 1 base respectively, with 15 bases between them. Germline CDR1 and CDR2: MNHNS and SASEGT. Here the CDR3 DNA reads TGTGCCAGCAGCCTAGGTCCCCGGCGGAACACTGAAGCTTTCTTT. Translation gives CASSLGPRRNTEAFF.

This clone was found once. The rearrangement links TRBV4-1 to TRBJ2-1, with D maybe TRBD1 (5 bases). Germline V CDR1 and CDR2: MGHRA, YSYEKL. V lost 0 bases and J 9 bases, leaving 9 bases between the germline ends. The CDR3 is 13 residues long. The CDR3 DNA follows: TGCGCCAGCAGCCAAGAAGGTAGGGGTGAGCAGTTCTTC. Its translation is CASSQEGRGEQFF.

The chain links TRBV2 to TRBJ2-7; 8 positions agree with TRBD2. Per the germline V gene, CDR1 is SNHLY and CDR2 is FYNNEI. CDR3 length: 15 amino acids. Unmatched junction bases numbered 4, after V lost 0 bases and J lost 3 bases. In DNA form, the CDR3 reads TGTGCCAGCAGTGAAGCCGGGGCGGGGGGCTACGAGCAGTACGTC. This translates into CASSEAGAGGYEQYV.

This clone was picked up one time. The J gene is TRBJ2-1, the V gene TRBV7-8; TRBD2 agrees at 11 bases. This CDR3 has 14 residues. Germline-derived CDR1 and CDR2 are SGHVS and FQNEAQ. V dropped 7 bases and J dropped 7; count of bases not matched to a gene: 6. CDR3 loop: CASTLAGGANEQFF. The CDR3 DNA follows: TGTGCCAGCACCCTAGCGGGAGGCGCAAATGAGCAGTTCTTC.